The 27 T cell receptor beta chains listed next were all sequenced from one sample in a study of neurological immune-mediated disorders. From the 5' RACE reads, TCRdb called clonotypes with MiXCR, one entry per CDR3 protein. The sample lists under 75,000 distinct CDR3 sequences, approximately 3.4% seen once, with 5.2% in the top ten. The source material was PBMCs. The receptors stem from a woman aged 45-59 years with multiple sclerosis.

As DNA, the CDR3 is TGTGCCAGCAGCCAAGGGGACTATCTTAACAATGAGCAGTTCTTC. Amino acids: CASSQGDYLNNEQFF. V and J are TRBV6-2 or TRBV6-3 and TRBJ2-1; 7 bases align to TRBD2. The CDR3 is 15 residues long. V lost 6 bases and J lost 5; bases outside the gene matches: 10. Germline-derived CDR1 and CDR2 are MNHEY and SVGEGT.

This clonotype was seen repeatedly, ten times or more. This sequence joins TRBV7-3 and TRBJ2-1; unclear D gene. Trimming cost V 2 bases and J 0 bases, with 14 bases left between them. Germline CDR1 reads SGHTA; CDR2 reads FQGTGA. CDR3 size: 17 residues. CDR3 nucleotides: TGTGCCAGCAGCTTAGTAGGGTTTGGGAACTCCTACAATGAGCAGTTCTTC. Its translation: CASSLVGFGNSYNEQFF.

This clonotype appeared many times. The rearrangement uses TRBV5-1 and TRBJ2-5; tentatively, D is TRBD1 or TRBD2 (6 bases each). Germline V lookup: CDR1 SGHRS, CDR2 YFSETQ. V was pared by 6 bases and J by 0 bases, with 18 bases between. The CDR3 length is 16 residues. Written as DNA, the CDR3 is TGCGCCAGCAACCCCGGTTGGGGGGCAAACCAAGAGACCCAGTACTTC. It encodes CASNPGWGANQETQYF.

This clonotype was observed a single time. A much larger clone is a single base away; this may be a read error. This chain uses TRBV5-6 with TRBJ2-4; no reliable D call. The CDR3 spans 11 residues. The germline gives CDR1 SGHDT, CDR2 YYEEEE. V was trimmed by 7 bases and J by 1 base, leaving 3 bases between them. CDR3 loop: CASCAKNIQYF. Here the CDR3 DNA reads TGTGCCAGCTGCGCCAAAAACATTCAGTACTTC.

The sample holds many counts of this clonotype. The chain combines TRBV7-3 with TRBJ2-1; 10 bases are shared with TRBD1. V was pared by 3 bases and J by 4 bases, with 3 bases of the junction left unmatched. Germline V gene lookup returns CDR1 SGHTA and CDR2 FQGTGA. The CDR3 covers 15 residues. The CDR3 DNA sequence: TGTGCCAGCAGCTTCTGGACAGGGGGTTACAATGAGCAGTTCTTC. Translated, it gives CASSFWTGGYNEQFF.

This clonotype was seen many times. The genes are TRBV10-3 and TRBJ2-2; D possibly corresponds to TRBD2 (5 bases). V dropped 3 bases and J dropped 7 bases, with 12 bases sitting between them. CDR1 ENHRY and CDR2 SYGVKD come from the germline V gene. This CDR3 comprises 14 residues. The DNA of the CDR3 is TGTGCCATCAGTGACCTGGCCGGGAACGGGGAGCTGTTTTTT. Translated, it gives CAISDLAGNGELFF.

Many counts were recorded for this clonotype. V usage is TRBV20-1 and J usage is TRBJ2-6; D remains ambiguous. The ends were cut back, 0 bases at V and 0 bases at J, with 6 bases in the middle. The CDR3 sequence is 15 residues long. Germline loops: CDR1 DFQATT, CDR2 SNEGSKA (reference sequence). CDR3 sequence: CSAREPRSGANVLTF. CDR3 sequence (DNA): TGCAGTGCTAGAGAGCCCCGCTCTGGGGCCAACGTCCTGACTTTC.

This clonotype was counted between two and nine times. V is TRBV7-3 and J is TRBJ1-1; no firm D call. The V gene lost 3 bases and the J gene lost 1 base, with 6 bases spanning the gap. Germline V gene sequence: CDR1 SGHTA, CDR2 FQGTGA. The CDR3 covers 13 residues. The CDR3 bases are TGTGCCAGCAGCTTGGGATGGAACACTGAAGCTTTCTTT. Its protein is CASSLGWNTEAFF.

This clonotype has ten or more counts. The V and J genes are TRBV29-1 and TRBJ1-2; no clear D. Trimming left V 2 bases short and J 1 base short, with 5 bases between. CDR1 and CDR2 (germline): SQVTM, ANQGSEA. The CDR3 runs 12 residues. The CDR3 sequence is CSVELLNYGYTF. The CDR3 DNA sequence: TGCAGCGTTGAACTCCTTAACTATGGCTACACCTTC.

This clonotype was observed many times. V gene TRBV5-1 combines with J gene TRBJ1-1, with 12 bases aligning to TRBD1. The ends lost 3 bases at V and 5 bases at J; junction bases unmatched: 5. Germline V gives CDR1 SGHRS, CDR2 YFSETQ. The CDR3 is made up of 15 amino acids. CDR3 nucleotide sequence: TGCGCCAGCAGCTGGGGACAGGGGGCGGAAACTGAAGCTTTCTTT. This encodes CASSWGQGAETEAFF.

This clonotype was picked up many times. The V and J genes are TRBV27 and TRBJ1-2, with a possible D match to TRBD1 (6 bases). This CDR3 has 14 amino acids. V lost 0 bases, J lost 7 bases, and 12 bases lay in between. Germline CDR1 MNHEY, CDR2 SMNVEV (reference sequence). The CDR3 is CASSLSPGASGYTF. DNA for the CDR3: TGTGCCAGCAGTTTATCACCGGGGGCGAGTGGCTACACCTTC.

The sample holds many counts of this clonotype. V and J are TRBV12-3 or TRBV12-4 and TRBJ1-5; tentatively, D is TRBD1 (5 bases). The CDR3 consists of 15 residues. The ends were cut back, 6 bases at V and 3 bases at J, with 15 bases in the middle. Written as DNA, the CDR3 is TGTGCCAGCAGCCCTGGGGACCGGGTCAATCAGCCCCAGCATTTT. Protein: CASSPGDRVNQPQHF.

This clonotype has at least ten counts. The V and J genes are TRBV12-3 or TRBV12-4 and TRBJ2-2, with TRBD2 identical over 9 bases. J was trimmed by 3 bases and V by 7 bases; bases with no gene match: 12. The CDR3 is 17 amino acids. The CDR3 DNA sequence: TGTGCCAGCACCCACGGGGCGGGGGGGCCGGACACCGGGGAGCTGTTTTTT. Translating it yields CASTHGAGGPDTGELFF.

This clonotype was picked up many times. V and J are TRBV20-1 and TRBJ2-7, with 10 positions matching TRBD2. The CDR3 has 15 residues. Per the germline V gene, CDR1 is DFQATT and CDR2 is SNEGSKA (reference sequence). Germline trimming cut 2 bases from V and 7 bases from J; bases unmatched to any gene: 11. The CDR3 nucleotides read TGCAGTGCTAGAAGCGCTAGCGGGAGAGGGGGGGAGCAGTACTTC. It specifies CSARSASGRGGEQYF.

This clonotype was counted many times. The V call is TRBV18, the J call TRBJ1-1; D is possibly TRBD1 (5 bases). Trimming stripped 5 bases from V and 5 bases from J, with 15 bases between. The CDR3 spans 14 residues. Germline V gene lookup returns CDR1 KGHSH and CDR2 LQKENI. The CDR3: CASSGGPSKTEAFF. The CDR3 DNA reads TGTGCCAGCTCAGGGGGTCCTTCGAAGACTGAAGCTTTCTTT.

This clonotype was observed many times. This chain uses TRBV20-1 with TRBJ2-5; 10 bases agree with TRBD2. Germline-derived CDR1 and CDR2 are DFQATT and SNEGSKA (reference sequence). The CDR3 runs to 15 residues. After removal of 6 bases from V and 5 bases from J, the junction contained 12 bases not matched to a gene. The CDR3 region has the DNA TGCAGTGCCCCACGACCAGCGGGGGGGCATGAGACCCAGTACTTC. It codes for CSAPRPAGGHETQYF.

This clonotype was seen a handful of times. This may be a read error, as it is one base from a much larger clone. The chain is built from TRBV7-2 and TRBJ2-7, with D unclear. The V end lost 4 bases, the J end lost 2 bases, and 6 bases lay between the germline ends. This CDR3 region has 12 residues. Germline values: CDR1 SGHTA, CDR2 FQGNSA. The CDR3 is CASSSDPYEQYF. For the CDR3, the DNA is TGTGCCAGCAGCTCTGACCCCTACGAGCAGTACTTC.

This clonotype came up many times. The chain links TRBV5-5 to TRBJ1-3; TRBD1 matches at 9 bases. The V and J ends lost 4 bases and 4 bases, in that order; junction bases with no gene match: 6. This CDR3 is 15 amino acids long. Looked up from germline, CDR1 is SGHKS and CDR2 is YYEKEE (reference sequence). CDR3: CASSRTGDSGNTIYF. For the CDR3, the DNA is TGTGCCAGCAGCCGGACAGGGGACTCGGGAAACACCATATATTTT. Supplemented by reference TRBV5-5 and TRBJ1-3, the full variable domain reads DAGVTQSPTHLIKTRGQQVTLRCSPISGHKSVSWYQQVLGQGPQFIFQYYEKEERGRGNFPDRFSARQFPNYSSELNVNALLLGDSALYLCASSRTGDSGNTIYFGEGSWLTVV.

This clonotype was counted at least ten times. V is TRBV7-6 and J is TRBJ1-1; no firm D call. This CDR3 comprises 13 residues. Per germline, CDR1 SGHVS and CDR2 FNYEAQ. The V and J ends lost 2 bases and 1 base respectively, with 5 bases between them. For the CDR3, the DNA is TGTGCCAGCAGCTTAAGAGCGAACACTGAAGCTTTCTTT. This gives the protein CASSLRANTEAFF.

This clonotype was detected once. This CDR3 reads CAIRSGFGEANYEQYV. The DNA of the CDR3 is TGTGCCATCAGGTCGGGGTTCGGGGAGGCGAACTACGAGCAGTACGTC. This chain uses TRBV10-3 with TRBJ2-7; a weak D match, TRBD2 (6 bases). Per the germline V gene, CDR1 is ENHRY and CDR2 is SYGVKD. Trimming left V 6 bases short and J 3 bases short, with 21 bases between. This CDR3 region has 16 residues.

This clonotype came up many times. CDR3 nucleotides: TGCGCCAGCAGCTCCTCCGGGACTAGCGGTCCTTCGGGTGCGCAGTTCTTC. Translated, it gives CASSSSGTSGPSGAQFF. The chain combines TRBV5-1 with TRBJ2-1; 11 nucleotides align to TRBD2. The CDR3 is made up of 17 amino acids. With 3 bases clipped from V and 12 bases from J, the junction kept 17 bases outside the gene matches. Per germline, CDR1 SGHRS and CDR2 YFSETQ.

Remarks on this clonotype: An end of the junction differs from the germline gene, which may be a read error. The V call is TRBV7-7, the J call TRBJ2-1, with 7 bases aligning to TRBD1. Germline loops: CDR1 SSHAT, CDR2 FNYEAQ (reference sequence). The CDR3 length is 13 residues. DNA of the CDR3: TGTGCTAGCAGCCACGACAGGGTCAATGAGCAGTTCTTC. It codes for CASSHDRVNEQFF.

This clonotype was observed at least ten times. This chain links TRBV9 with TRBJ2-3; 8 bases are a match to TRBD2. This CDR3 has 15 amino acids. V shed 0 bases and J 2 bases; nucleotides not matched to a gene: 2. The germline V gene has CDR1 SGDLS and CDR2 YYNGEE. CDR3 loop: CASSVVAGYTDTQYF. In DNA, the CDR3 is TGTGCCAGCAGCGTAGTAGCGGGGTACACAGATACGCAGTATTTT. The whole variable domain, remainder taken from reference TRBV9 and TRBJ2-3, is DSGVTQTPKHLITATGQRVTLRCSPRSGDLSVYWYQQSLDQGLQFLIQYYNGEERAKGNILERFSAQQFPDLHSELNLSSLELGDSALYFCASSVVAGYTDTQYFGPGTRLTVL.

This rearrangement joins TRBV12-3 or TRBV12-4 to TRBJ2-1; 7 bases match TRBD2. The CDR3 totals 15 residues. Unmatched junction bases numbered 15, after V lost 6 bases and J lost 10 bases. CDR3 residues: CASSHSGVPPWEQFF. CDR3 DNA: TGTGCCAGCAGCCACAGCGGGGTCCCCCCATGGGAGCAGTTCTTC.

In its sample, this clonotype was seen many times. J is TRBJ2-4 and V is TRBV20-1; D is undetermined. This CDR3 has 15 residues. Trimming cost V 4 bases and J 8 bases, with 21 bases left between them. CDR1 is DFQATT and CDR2 is SNEGSKA in the germline V gene (reference sequence). CDR3 in amino acids: CSATSPVEASDIQYF. CDR3 in DNA: TGCAGTGCTACCAGCCCCGTGGAAGCGTCGGACATTCAGTACTTC.

This clonotype has ten or more counts. CDR3 nucleotides: TGTGCCAGCAGCTTAGACCTCTATGGCTACACCTTC. Translation: CASSLDLYGYTF. The genes are TRBV7-2 and TRBJ1-2; D is undetermined. Germline CDR1 is SGHTA and CDR2 is FQGNSA. The ends were cut back, 1 base at V and 4 bases at J, with 4 bases in the middle. The CDR3 covers 12 residues. Drawing the rest from reference TRBV7-2 and TRBJ1-2, the complete variable domain is GAGVSQSPSNKVTEKGKDVELRCDPISGHTALYWYRQSLGQGLEFLIYFQGNSAPDKSGLPSDRFSAERTGGSVSTLTIQRTQQEDSAVYLCASSLDLYGYTFGSGTRLTVV.

Ten or more counts support this clonotype. The chain carries TRBV25-1 and TRBJ2-7; TRBD2 matches at 10 bases. Germline lookup yields CDR1 MGHDK and CDR2 SYGVNS. The CDR3 totals 16 residues. Trimming removed 5 bases from V and 7 bases from J; junction bases left unmatched: 14. The CDR3 sequence: CASSPNVPSGRGEQYF. CDR3 coding DNA: TGTGCCAGCAGTCCAAACGTGCCTAGCGGGAGAGGTGAGCAGTACTTC.